A single sample gave rise to the 26 T cell receptor beta chains below, sequenced in a study of blood T cell repertoires in COVID-19. Produced via immunoSEQ multiplex PCR; TCRdb's table is partial and in-frame only. Of about 210,000 clones in the sample, about 91% are singletons; the top ten hold about 5%. The sample taken for sequencing was peripheral blood. These receptors came from a woman between 40 and 55 years old with acute or convalescent COVID-19.

In the case of this clone: Within the sample, other DNA sequences also encode this same CDR3. The V gene is TRBV6-5, the J gene TRBJ1-1; D possibly corresponds to TRBD1 (6 bases). The germline V gene has CDR1 MNHEY and CDR2 SVGAGI. The CDR3 length is 11 residues. Trimming left V 6 bases short and J 4 bases short, with 6 bases between. CDR3 sequence: CASSRGTEAFF. CDR3 DNA sequence: TGTGCCAGCAGCAGGGGCACTGAAGCTTTCTTT.

The chain recombines TRBV3-1 (or the pseudogene TRBV3-2) with TRBJ2-1; 13 bases line up with TRBD2. V trimming: 4 bases; J trimming: 1 base; junction bases outside the gene matches: 4. CDR1 LGHDT and CDR2 YNNKEL come from the germline V gene (reference sequence). CDR3 length equals 17 residues. The CDR3 sequence is CASSPGLAGVSYNEQFF. The CDR3 nucleotides are TGTGCCAGCAGCCCCGGACTAGCGGGGGTGTCCTACAATGAGCAGTTCTTC.

The CDR3 is CAISDPRTGKGNYGYTF. CDR3 bases: TGTGCCATCAGTGATCCCCGGACAGGGAAGGGAAACTATGGCTACACCTTC. This chain uses TRBV10-3 with TRBJ1-2; 8 nucleotides match TRBD1. Germline trimming cut 3 bases from V and 2 bases from J; bases unmatched to any gene: 11. This CDR3 is 17 amino acids long. CDR1 ENHRY and CDR2 SYGVKD come from the germline V gene.

This clone came up a few times. CDR3 loop: CASSTPSTGTEAFF. CDR3 bases: TGTGCCAGCAGTACTCCGTCGACGGGCACTGAAGCTTTCTTT. The genes are TRBV2 and TRBJ1-1; D unresolved. Germline V lookup: CDR1 SNHLY, CDR2 FYNNEI. The V and J ends lost 5 bases and 4 bases respectively, with 14 bases between them. The CDR3 spans 14 residues. Full variable domain (remainder filled in from reference TRBV2 and TRBJ1-1): EPEVTQTPSHQVTQMGQEVILRCVPISNHLYFYWYRQILGQKVEFLVSFYNNEISEKSEIFDDQFSVERPDGSNFTLKIRSTKLEDSAMYFCASSTPSTGTEAFFGQGTRLTVV.

The genes are TRBV6-1 and TRBJ1-5, with TRBD1 as a possible D gene (5 bases). The CDR3 spans 15 residues. V was trimmed by 0 bases and J by 6 bases, leaving 12 bases between them. Germline V gives CDR1 MNHNS, CDR2 SASEGT. In DNA, the CDR3 is TGTGCCAGCAGTGAAGCGGGGCAGGGTATTCAGCCCCAGCATTTT. Translation: CASSEAGQGIQPQHF.

The rearrangement joins TRBV4-1 to TRBJ1-5, with TRBD1 as a possible D gene (5 bases). V shed 3 bases and J shed 0 bases, with 18 bases lying between them. The CDR3 totals 18 residues. The germline CDR1 and CDR2 sequences are MGHRA and YSYEKL. The CDR3 DNA is TGCGCCAGCAGCCAGGTGGATATGGGGCTCTATAGCAATCAGCCCCAGCATTTT. It is translated as CASSQVDMGLYSNQPQHF.

This clone was recorded once. V and J are TRBV7-3 and TRBJ1-1, with D perhaps TRBD1 (5 bases). Trimming stripped 0 bases from V and 4 bases from J, with 9 bases between. CDR3 length: 14 residues. The germline CDR1 and CDR2 sequences are SGHTA and FQGTGA. The chain's CDR3 is CASSLTAQGTEAFF. CDR3 nucleotide sequence: TGTGCCAGCAGCTTAACCGCCCAGGGCACTGAAGCTTTCTTT.

J is TRBJ1-2 and V is TRBV10-3; D uncertain. The CDR3 is 14 amino acids. Per germline, CDR1 ENHRY and CDR2 SYGVKD. Trimming took off 1 base at V and 7 bases at J, with 13 bases between the two ends. DNA of the CDR3: TGTGCCATCAGTGAGTTGACGGCGGTGGGTGGCTACACCTTC. Residues: CAISELTAVGGYTF.

The CDR3 coding sequence is TGTGCCACCCTGGACAGGTCGGGAATCCAAGGACGGTACACCTTC. Translation: CATLDRSGIQGRYTF. This chain links TRBV15 with TRBJ1-2; 7 nucleotides line up with TRBD1. There are 15 residues in the CDR3. Per germline, CDR1 LNHNV and CDR2 YYDKDF (reference sequence). The junction had 20 bases not matched to a gene; V was cut back by 8 bases and J by 11 bases.

As to this clone: The sample holds other DNA sequences that translate to the same CDR3. The chain has TRBV7-9 and TRBJ2-3; tentatively, D is TRBD2 (5 bases). CDR3 length: 14 amino acids. Germline assignment: CDR1 SEHNR and CDR2 FQNEAQ (reference sequence). Trimming pared 3 bases from V and 0 bases from J, leaving 7 bases between. CDR3 in DNA: TGTGCCAGCAGCTTGAGCGGTAGCACAGATACGCAGTATTTT. Its protein product is CASSLSGSTDTQYF.

The genes are TRBV28 and TRBJ1-2; D may be TRBD1 (5 bases). Deletions cut 7 bases from V and 5 bases from J, with 17 bases between. This CDR3 is 14 amino acids long. Germline CDR1 and CDR2: MDHEN and SYDVKM. In DNA form, the CDR3 reads TGTGCCAGCACGGTAGGGGCCCCCGGTTATGGCTACACCTTC. Its translation is CASTVGAPGYGYTF.

This clone came up once. V and J are TRBV12-3 or TRBV12-4 and TRBJ1-2; no clear D. The CDR3 extends over 13 amino acids. The V end was cut by 3 bases, the J end by 8 bases, with 13 bases between. The CDR3 is CASSFGGNFGYTF. In DNA, the CDR3 is TGTGCCAGCAGTTTTGGAGGGAACTTCGGCTACACCTTC.

In DNA form, the CDR3 reads TGCGCCAGCAGCTTGGGAGGGGGGGCCATCACAGATACGCAGTATTTT. The encoded protein is CASSLGGGAITDTQYF. The genes are TRBV5-1 and TRBJ2-3, with D maybe TRBD2 (7 bases). With 0 bases removed from V and 2 bases from J, the gap between germline ends came to 13 bases. The germline V gene encodes CDR1 SGHRS and CDR2 YFSETQ. CDR3 length: 16 residues.

V usage is TRBV18 and J usage is TRBJ2-1; D is perhaps TRBD2 (6 bases). Germline V gene data show CDR1 as KGHSH and CDR2 as LQKENI. The CDR3 consists of 15 residues. V lost 6 bases and J lost 1, with 13 bases in between. Here the CDR3 DNA reads TGTGCCAGCTCGGGAGGAGGGGTTTCCTACAATGAGCAGTTCTTC. Translation: CASSGGGVSYNEQFF. Variable domain in full (rest from reference TRBV18 and TRBJ2-1): NAGVMQNPRHLVRRRGQEARLRCSPMKGHSHVYWYRQLPEEGLKFMVYLQKENIIDESGMPKERFSAEFPKEGPSILRIQQVVRGDSAAYFCASSGGGVSYNEQFFGPGTRLTVL.

V gene TRBV6-4 combines with J gene TRBJ1-1; TRBD1 might be the D (5 bases). Trimming shortened V by 5 bases and J by 1 base, and 8 bases separated the two germline ends. Germline CDR1 reads MRHNA; CDR2 reads SNTAGT. The CDR3 contains 13 residues. The chain's CDR3 is CASSLQENTEAFF. CDR3 nucleotide sequence: TGTGCCAGCAGTTTACAGGAGAACACTGAAGCTTTCTTT.

The chain recombines TRBV19 with TRBJ2-1; unclear D gene. This CDR3 comprises 14 residues. Germline V gene sequence: CDR1 LNHDA, CDR2 SQIVND (reference sequence). The V gene lost 2 bases and the J gene lost 9 bases, with 14 bases spanning the gap. The CDR3 DNA reads as TGTGCCAGTAGTATACTAGAGCGACCGGGTGAGCAGTTCTTC. Amino acids: CASSILERPGEQFF.

This clone is a singleton in its sample. The chain combines TRBV4-1 with TRBJ1-2, with 7 bases matching TRBD1. This CDR3 spans 15 amino acids. With 3 bases clipped from V and 4 bases from J, the junction kept 8 bases outside the gene matches. CDR1 MGHRA and CDR2 YSYEKL come from the germline V gene. CDR3 coding DNA: TGCGCCAGCAGCCAGGCAGGGACAGTGAGCTATGGCTACACCTTC. Translated: CASSQAGTVSYGYTF.

This chain joins TRBV27 and TRBJ1-1, with 8 bases fitting TRBD1. From germline, CDR1 is MNHEY and CDR2 SMNVEV (reference sequence). V gave up 5 bases and J gave up 0 bases; unmatched junction bases: 2. The CDR3 is 14 residues long. The DNA for the CDR3 is TGTGCCAGCAGTCGACAGGGGTTGAACACTGAAGCTTTCTTT. Protein product: CASSRQGLNTEAFF.

The chain employs TRBV25-1 and TRBJ2-1; D unresolved. Germline values: CDR1 MGHDK, CDR2 SYGVNS. V was shortened by 4 bases and J by 4 bases, with 8 bases between the two germline ends. The CDR3 is 13 amino acids. The chain's CDR3 is CASSGQAYNEQFF. Written as DNA, the CDR3 is TGTGCCAGCAGTGGCCAGGCATACAATGAGCAGTTCTTC.

This clone was counted a single time. The rearrangement joins TRBV6-6 to TRBJ1-2; the match to TRBD1 covers 7 bases. The CDR3 has 14 residues. Losses at the gene ends were 5 bases for V and 1 base for J; bases not matched to a gene: 4. Germline V lookup: CDR1 MNHNY, CDR2 SVGAGI (reference sequence). The DNA of the CDR3 is TGTGCCAGCAGTAGACAGGGTAATAACTATGGCTACACCTTC. Translation gives CASSRQGNNYGYTF.

The CDR3 here is CATSDSRMNTEAFF. As DNA, the CDR3 is TGTGCCACCAGTGATTCGAGGATGAACACTGAAGCTTTCTTT. The chain recombines TRBV24-1 with TRBJ1-1; D not resolved. Trimming took off 2 bases at V and 0 bases at J, with 6 bases between the two ends. Germline assignment: CDR1 KGHDR and CDR2 SFDVKD. CDR3 size: 14 residues.

The CDR3 nucleotides are TGCGCCAGCAGCCAAGAGTGGACTAGCGGGGGCCAAAACATTCAGTACTTC. Protein sequence: CASSQEWTSGGQNIQYF. This chain links TRBV4-1 with TRBJ2-4; 13 positions agree with TRBD2. Germline loops: CDR1 MGHRA, CDR2 YSYEKL. After removal of 0 bases from V and 5 bases from J, the junction contained 4 bases not matched to a gene. The CDR3 loop spans 17 amino acids.

The chain links TRBV18 to TRBJ2-5; D remains unclear. Germline CDR1 KGHSH, CDR2 LQKENI. CDR3 size: 17 residues. Between the trimmed V and J ends, which lost 2 bases and 0 bases, there was a span of 16 bases. The CDR3 sequence is CASSPNLQSRNQETQYF. In DNA, the CDR3 is TGTGCCAGCTCACCAAACCTTCAGTCGCGGAACCAAGAGACCCAGTACTTC.

The rearrangement links TRBV6-5 to TRBJ1-1, with 7 bases identical to TRBD1. This CDR3 spans 15 amino acids. With V trimmed by 6 bases and J by 2 bases, 9 bases remained unmatched. Per the germline V gene, CDR1 is MNHEY and CDR2 is SVGAGI. Written as DNA, the CDR3 is TGTGCCAGCAGCCGACCCCAGGGGGGAAACACTGAAGCTTTCTTT. Translation gives CASSRPQGGNTEAFF.

The J gene is TRBJ1-4, the V gene TRBV19; D is uncertain. This CDR3 spans 13 amino acids. The germline V gene encodes CDR1 LNHDA and CDR2 SQIVND (reference sequence). V lost 6 bases to trimming and J lost 5 bases, with 10 bases between them. CDR3 residues: CASRNSRNEKLFF. CDR3 nucleotide sequence: TGTGCCAGTAGGAACAGTCGGAATGAAAAACTGTTTTTT.

The V and J genes are TRBV11-2 and TRBJ2-1; no firm D call. Germline V gene sequence: CDR1 SGHAT, CDR2 FQNNGV. The germline V and J ends were trimmed by 1 base and 2 bases, with 9 bases remaining between them. The CDR3 covers 15 residues. The CDR3 loop is CASSLAANPYNEQFF. CDR3 nucleotides: TGTGCCAGCAGCTTAGCTGCGAACCCCTACAATGAGCAGTTCTTC.